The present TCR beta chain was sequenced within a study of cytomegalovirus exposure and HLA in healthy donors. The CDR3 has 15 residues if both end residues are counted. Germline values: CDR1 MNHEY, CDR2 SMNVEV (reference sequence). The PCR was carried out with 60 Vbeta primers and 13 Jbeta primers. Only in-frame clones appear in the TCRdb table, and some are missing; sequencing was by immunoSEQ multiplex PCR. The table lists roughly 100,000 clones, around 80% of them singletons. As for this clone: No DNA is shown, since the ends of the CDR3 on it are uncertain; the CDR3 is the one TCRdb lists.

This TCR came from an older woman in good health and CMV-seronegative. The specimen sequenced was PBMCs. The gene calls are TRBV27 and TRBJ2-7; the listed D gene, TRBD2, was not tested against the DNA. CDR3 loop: CASQEGWASGSLEYF.